This T cell receptor (beta chain) is from a study of T cell changes during pregnancy in multiple sclerosis. Sequenced by immunoSEQ multiplex PCR; TCRdb stores in-frame clones only, minus some. The table records fewer than 90,000 clones, about 93% of them present only once. Trimming removed 5 bases from V and 3 bases from J, with 17 bases in between. This CDR3 has 15 residues. Germline loops: CDR1 SEHNR, CDR2 FQNEAQ (reference sequence). This clonotype was obtained from a female donor with multiple sclerosis, enrolled in a pregnancy study. The sequenced sample was peripheral blood, obtained in the first trimester of pregnancy. The chain uses TRBV7-9 and TRBJ2-7; D unresolved. The CDR3 region has the DNA TGTGCCAGCAGCCCCACCGATATCAACATCTACGAGCAGTACTTC. This codes for CASSPTDINIYEQYF. The full variable domain, in which reference TRBV7-9 and TRBJ2-7 provide the parts outside the CDR3, is DTGVSQNPRHKITKRGQNVTFRCDPISEHNRLYWYRQTLGQGPEFLTYFQNEAQLEKSRLLSDRFSAERPKGSFSTLEIQRTEQGDSAMYLCASSPTDINIYEQYFGPGTRLTVT.